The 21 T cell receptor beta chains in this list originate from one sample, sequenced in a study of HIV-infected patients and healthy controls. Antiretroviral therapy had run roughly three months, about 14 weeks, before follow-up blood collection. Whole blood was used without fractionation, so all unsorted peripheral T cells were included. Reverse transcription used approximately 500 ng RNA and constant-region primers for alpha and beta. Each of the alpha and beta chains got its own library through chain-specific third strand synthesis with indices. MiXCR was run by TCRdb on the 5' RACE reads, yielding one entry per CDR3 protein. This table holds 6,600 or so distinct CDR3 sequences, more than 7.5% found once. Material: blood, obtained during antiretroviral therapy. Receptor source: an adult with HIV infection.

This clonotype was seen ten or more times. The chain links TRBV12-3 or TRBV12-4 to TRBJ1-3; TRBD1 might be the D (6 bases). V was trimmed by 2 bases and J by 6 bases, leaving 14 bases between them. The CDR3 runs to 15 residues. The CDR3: CASSLHGDTQNTIYF. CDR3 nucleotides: TGTGCCAGCAGTTTACACGGGGACACTCAAAACACCATATATTTT.

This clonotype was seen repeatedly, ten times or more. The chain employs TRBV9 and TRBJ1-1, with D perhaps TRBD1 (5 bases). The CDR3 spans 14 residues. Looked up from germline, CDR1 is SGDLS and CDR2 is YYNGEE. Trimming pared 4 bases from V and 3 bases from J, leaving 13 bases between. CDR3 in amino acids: CASSPGAGDTEAFF. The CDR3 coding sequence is TGTGCCAGCAGCCCCGGGGCGGGGGACACTGAAGCTTTCTTT. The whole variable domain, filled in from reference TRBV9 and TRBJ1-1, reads DSGVTQTPKHLITATGQRVTLRCSPRSGDLSVYWYQQSLDQGLQFLIQYYNGEERAKGNILERFSAQQFPDLHSELNLSSLELGDSALYFCASSPGAGDTEAFFGQGTRLTVV.

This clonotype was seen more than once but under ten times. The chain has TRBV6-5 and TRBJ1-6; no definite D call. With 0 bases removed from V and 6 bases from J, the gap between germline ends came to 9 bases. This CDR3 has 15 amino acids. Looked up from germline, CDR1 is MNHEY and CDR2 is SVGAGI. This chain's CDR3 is CASSYSKPPNSPLHF. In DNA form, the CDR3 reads TGTGCCAGCAGTTACTCGAAACCGCCTAATTCACCCCTCCACTTT.

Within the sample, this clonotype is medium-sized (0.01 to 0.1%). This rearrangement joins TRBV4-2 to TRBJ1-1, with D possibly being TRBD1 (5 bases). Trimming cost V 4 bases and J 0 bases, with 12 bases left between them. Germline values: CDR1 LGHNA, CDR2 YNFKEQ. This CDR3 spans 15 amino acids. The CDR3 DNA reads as TGTGCCAGCAGCCCCCCCGGGGGAGTGAACACTGAAGCTTTCTTT. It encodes CASSPPGGVNTEAFF.

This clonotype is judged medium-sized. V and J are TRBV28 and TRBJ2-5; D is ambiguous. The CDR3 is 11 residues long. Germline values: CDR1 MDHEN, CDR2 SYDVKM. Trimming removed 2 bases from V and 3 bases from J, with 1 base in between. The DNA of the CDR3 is TGTGCCAGCAGTTTAAAAGAGACCCAGTACTTC. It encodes CASSLKETQYF.

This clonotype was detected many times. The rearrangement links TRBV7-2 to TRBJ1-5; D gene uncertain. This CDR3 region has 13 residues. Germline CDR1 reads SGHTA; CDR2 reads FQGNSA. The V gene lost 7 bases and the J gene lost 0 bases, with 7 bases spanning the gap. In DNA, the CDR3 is TGTGCCAGCACCCCGGATAGCAATCAGCCCCAGCATTTT. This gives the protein CASTPDSNQPQHF. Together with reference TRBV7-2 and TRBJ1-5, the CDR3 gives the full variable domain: GAGVSQSPSNKVTEKGKDVELRCDPISGHTALYWYRQSLGQGLEFLIYFQGNSAPDKSGLPSDRFSAERTGGSVSTLTIQRTQQEDSAVYLCASTPDSNQPQHFGDGTRLSIL.

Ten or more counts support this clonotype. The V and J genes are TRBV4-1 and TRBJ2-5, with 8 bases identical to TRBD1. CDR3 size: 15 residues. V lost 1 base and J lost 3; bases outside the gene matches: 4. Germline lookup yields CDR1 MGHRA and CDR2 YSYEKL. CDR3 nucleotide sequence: TGCGCCAGCAGCCAAGGGTGGACAGGGAAAGAGACCCAGTACTTC. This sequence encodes CASSQGWTGKETQYF.

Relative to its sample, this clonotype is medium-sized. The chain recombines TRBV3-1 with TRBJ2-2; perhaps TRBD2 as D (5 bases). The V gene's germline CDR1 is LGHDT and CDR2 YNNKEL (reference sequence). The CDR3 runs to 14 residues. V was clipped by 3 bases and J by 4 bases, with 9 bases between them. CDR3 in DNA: TGTGCCAGCAGCCAGGGAGCAGGCACCGGGGAGCTGTTTTTT. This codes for CASSQGAGTGELFF.

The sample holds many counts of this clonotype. Here the CDR3 reads CASSAGVAKSYEQYF. The CDR3 DNA is TGTGCCAGCAGCGCCGGGGTTGCAAAATCCTACGAGCAGTACTTC. The V and J genes are TRBV9 and TRBJ2-7; possibly TRBD2 for D (5 bases). With 3 bases removed from V and 1 base from J, the gap between germline ends came to 14 bases. Germline-derived CDR1 and CDR2 are SGDLS and YYNGEE. The CDR3 has 15 amino acids.

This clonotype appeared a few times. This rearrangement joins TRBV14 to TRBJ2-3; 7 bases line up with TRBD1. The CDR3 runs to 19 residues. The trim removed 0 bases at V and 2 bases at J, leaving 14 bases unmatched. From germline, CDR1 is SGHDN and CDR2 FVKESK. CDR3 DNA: TGTGCCAGCAGCCAAGAATGGGACAGCCGTGTTTTTAACACAGATACGCAGTATTTT. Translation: CASSQEWDSRVFNTDTQYF.

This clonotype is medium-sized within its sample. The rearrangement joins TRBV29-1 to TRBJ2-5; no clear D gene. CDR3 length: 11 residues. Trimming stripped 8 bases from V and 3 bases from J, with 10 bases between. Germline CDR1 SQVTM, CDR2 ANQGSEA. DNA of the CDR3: TGCAGCCCGCAGATTAAAGAGACCCAGTACTTC. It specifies CSPQIKETQYF.

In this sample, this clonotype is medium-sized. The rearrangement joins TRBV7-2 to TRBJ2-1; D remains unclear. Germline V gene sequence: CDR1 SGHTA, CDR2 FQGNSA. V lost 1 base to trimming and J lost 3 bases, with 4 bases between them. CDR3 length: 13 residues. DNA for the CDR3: TGTGCCAGCAGCTTAGTTGGCTACAATGAGCAGTTCTTC. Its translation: CASSLVGYNEQFF.

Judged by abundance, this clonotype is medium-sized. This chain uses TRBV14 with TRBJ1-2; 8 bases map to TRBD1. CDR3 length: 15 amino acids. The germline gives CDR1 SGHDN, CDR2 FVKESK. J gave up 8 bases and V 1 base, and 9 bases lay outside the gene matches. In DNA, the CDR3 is TGTGCCAGCAGCCAAGGCGGGACAGGACTCGAGGGCTACACCTTC. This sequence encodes CASSQGGTGLEGYTF.

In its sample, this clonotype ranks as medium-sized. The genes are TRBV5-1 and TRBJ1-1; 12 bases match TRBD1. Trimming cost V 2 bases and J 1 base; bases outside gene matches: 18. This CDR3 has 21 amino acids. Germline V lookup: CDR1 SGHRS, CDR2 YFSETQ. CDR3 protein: CASSFSYGTGGRLNQNTEAFF. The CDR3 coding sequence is TGCGCCAGCAGCTTTAGTTATGGGACAGGGGGCCGGCTCAACCAGAACACTGAAGCTTTCTTT.

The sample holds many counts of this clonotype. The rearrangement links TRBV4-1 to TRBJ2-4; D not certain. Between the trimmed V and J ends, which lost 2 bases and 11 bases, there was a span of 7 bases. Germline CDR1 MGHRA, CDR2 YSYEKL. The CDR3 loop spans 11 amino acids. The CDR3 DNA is TGCGCCAGCAGCCAACATGGCCTTCAGTACTTC. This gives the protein CASSQHGLQYF.

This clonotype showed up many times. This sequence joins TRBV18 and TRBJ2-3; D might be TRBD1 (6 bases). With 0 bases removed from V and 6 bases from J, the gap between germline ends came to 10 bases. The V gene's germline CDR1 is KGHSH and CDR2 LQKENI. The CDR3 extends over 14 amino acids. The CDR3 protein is CASSPPGAVDTQYF. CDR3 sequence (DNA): TGTGCCAGCTCACCACCGGGGGCAGTGGATACGCAGTATTTT.

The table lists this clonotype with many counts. The CDR3 loop is CASSFSYPELAGGTDTQYF. The DNA for the CDR3 is TGCGCCAGCAGCTTTTCTTACCCTGAACTAGCGGGCGGCACAGATACGCAGTATTTT. V gene TRBV5-1 combines with J gene TRBJ2-3; 9 nucleotides line up with TRBD2. Per germline, CDR1 SGHRS and CDR2 YFSETQ. The CDR3 is 19 amino acids. Trimming cost V 2 bases and J 1 base; bases outside gene matches: 14.

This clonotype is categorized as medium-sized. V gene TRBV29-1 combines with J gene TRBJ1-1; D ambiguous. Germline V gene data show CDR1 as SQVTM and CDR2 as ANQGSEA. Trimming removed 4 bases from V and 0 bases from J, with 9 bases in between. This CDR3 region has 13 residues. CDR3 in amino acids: CSVVRNMNTEAFF. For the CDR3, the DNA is TGCAGCGTTGTAAGGAACATGAACACTGAAGCTTTCTTT.

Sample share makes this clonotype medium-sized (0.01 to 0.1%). The CDR3 is CSARELSDYNEQFF. The CDR3 DNA reads as TGCAGTGCTAGAGAATTGTCAGATTACAATGAGCAGTTCTTC. The V call is TRBV20-1, the J call TRBJ2-1; no reliable D call. V shed 0 bases and J shed 4 bases, with 10 bases lying between them. Germline-derived CDR1 and CDR2 are DFQATT and SNEGSKA (reference sequence). The CDR3 contains 14 residues.

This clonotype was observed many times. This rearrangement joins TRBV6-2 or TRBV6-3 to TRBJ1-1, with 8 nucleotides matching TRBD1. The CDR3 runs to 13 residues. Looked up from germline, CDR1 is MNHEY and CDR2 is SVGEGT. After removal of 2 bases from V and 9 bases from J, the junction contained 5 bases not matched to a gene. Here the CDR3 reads CASSYAGTGKAFF. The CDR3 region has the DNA TGTGCCAGCAGTTACGCCGGGACAGGCAAAGCTTTCTTT.

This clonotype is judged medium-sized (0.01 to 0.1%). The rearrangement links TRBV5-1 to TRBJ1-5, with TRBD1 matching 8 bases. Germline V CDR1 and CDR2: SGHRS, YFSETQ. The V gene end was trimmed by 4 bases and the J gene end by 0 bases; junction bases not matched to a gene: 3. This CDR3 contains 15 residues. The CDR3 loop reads CASSRGTGSNQPQHF. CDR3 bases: TGCGCCAGCAGCCGAGGGACAGGTAGCAATCAGCCCCAGCATTTT.